A selection of T cell receptor beta chains follows, all from one sample in a study of cytomegalovirus exposure and HLA in healthy donors. Data came from immunoSEQ multiplex PCR; TCRdb stores just in-frame clones and leaves some out. The data contain 180,000 or so clones, roughly 85% of them singletons. The sequenced sample was PBMCs. Receptors originate from a male donor in good health and CMV-seronegative. Each CDR3 is given with its conserved first and last residue. D genes are given only for firm matches. Clone size is stated in some rows and not others, as once, few, many or a class when expanded.

v_call	clone_size	d_call	j_call	cdr3_length	cdr3_nt	cdr3_aa
TRBV2	.	TRBD2	TRBJ2-7	15	TGTGCCAGCAGTGAAGGGTTAGCGGGGTCCTACGAGCAGTACTTC	CASSEGLAGSYEQYF
TRBV30	few	.	TRBJ1-1	17	TGTGCCTGGTATAAACAGGGAGTGGGGTTGATGAACACTGAAGCTTTCTTT	CAWYKQGVGLMNTEAFF
TRBV6-1	few	.	TRBJ2-1	15	TGTGCCAGCAGTGAATTGCCGACAGGTTACAATGAGCAGTTCTTC	CASSELPTGYNEQFF
TRBV5-4	.	.	TRBJ2-7	14	TGTGCCAGCAGCTTGGGAGGGACTCGCTACGAGCAGTACTTC	CASSLGGTRYEQYF
TRBV14	.	.	TRBJ1-4	16	TGTGCCAGCAGCCAAGCGGGCGGGGCAACTAATGAAAAACTGTTTTTT	CASSQAGGATNEKLFF
TRBV2	.	.	TRBJ1-2	13	TGTGCCAGCAGTCCACCTGGACAGAGTGGCTACACCTTC	CASSPPGQSGYTF
TRBV18	.	.	TRBJ2-2	14	TGTGCCAGCTCACTGGACAGAACAACCGGGGAGCTGTTTTTT	CASSLDRTTGELFF
TRBV10-3	.	.	TRBJ2-2	14	TGTGCCATCAGGGTAGAGGGGGACACCGGGGAGCTGTTTTTT	CAIRVEGDTGELFF
TRBV5-6	.	.	TRBJ1-5	13	TGTGCCAGCAGCCGCGGCTACAATCAGCCCCAGCATTTT	CASSRGYNQPQHF
TRBV15	.	TRBD1	TRBJ1-6	15	TGTGCCACCAGCAGAGAGGGACAGAATAATTCACCCCTCCACTTT	CATSREGQNNSPLHF
TRBV19	.	TRBD1	TRBJ1-5	17	TGTGCCAGTAGTACCGACAGGGGTTTGGGCGGTAATCAGCCCCAGCATTTT	CASSTDRGLGGNQPQHF
TRBV2	.	TRBD2	TRBJ2-7	18	TGTGCCAGCAGTGAAACCTCGCGTTCGGGGACTAGAGTTGACGAGCAGTACTTC	CASSETSRSGTRVDEQYF
TRBV19	.	.	TRBJ1-5	13	TGTGCCAGTAGTAAGGGGTTAGTTCAGCCCCAGCATTTT	CASSKGLVQPQHF
TRBV11-3	.	.	TRBJ2-2	15	TGTGCCAGCAGCTTAGTCGGAAGCGGACCCGGGGAGCTGTTTTTT	CASSLVGSGPGELFF
TRBV9	.	.	TRBJ2-2	14	TGTGCCAGCAGCCTCCGGTGGGGGGCCGGGGAGCTGTTTTTT	CASSLRWGAGELFF
TRBV7-9	.	.	TRBJ2-2	16	TGTGCCAGCAGCTTAGTTCGAGGGATAAACACCGGGGAGCTGTTTTTT	CASSLVRGINTGELFF
TRBV28	.	TRBD1	TRBJ2-1	16	TGTGCCAGCAGGCCTTCAGAGGGGGCTACCTACAATGAGCAGTTCTTC	CASRPSEGATYNEQFF
TRBV19	.	TRBD1	TRBJ2-1	14	TGTGCCAGTACCACTAGGACAGGGGATCCTGAGCAGTTCTTC	CASTTRTGDPEQFF
TRBV6-5	few	.	TRBJ2-3	12	TGTGCCAGCAGTCCTAGCACAGATACGCAGTATTTT	CASSPSTDTQYF
TRBV28	.	.	TRBJ1-4	16	TGTGCCAGCAGTTTAAGGTCCGCAGGAGGGTATGAAAAACTGTTTTTT	CASSLRSAGGYEKLFF
TRBV7-3	.	TRBD1	TRBJ1-1	14	TGTGCCAGCAGCCCACAGGGACAGGGGACTGAAGCTTTCTTT	CASSPQGQGTEAFF
TRBV10-3	.	TRBD2	TRBJ2-7	12	TGTGCCATCGGGGGACTAGCCTACGAGCAGTACTTC	CAIGGLAYEQYF
TRBV2	.	TRBD1	TRBJ1-3	15	TGTGCCAGCCGAGATAGACAGGGCCTGGGAAACACCATATATTTT	CASRDRQGLGNTIYF
TRBV6-5	.	.	TRBJ2-2	10	TGTGCCGGAGGGGTCGGGGAGCTGTTTTTT	CAGGVGELFF
TRBV27	.	.	TRBJ1-2	14	TGTGCCAGCGGGGCTCTCGACAGTCTCTATGGCTACACCTTC	CASGALDSLYGYTF
TRBV4-2	.	TRBD2	TRBJ2-3	17	TGTGCCAGCAGCCAAGATGCGACTAGCGGGAGACTAAATACGCAGTATTTT	CASSQDATSGRLNTQYF
TRBV19	once	.	TRBJ2-7	14	TGTGCCAGTAGTATAGAGCCTAGCTTCAACGAGCAGTACTTC	CASSIEPSFNEQYF
TRBV6-5	.	.	TRBJ1-3	12	TGTGCCAGCGAGAGCTCTGGAAACACCATATATTTT	CASESSGNTIYF
TRBV9	.	.	TRBJ2-7	14	TGTGCCAGCAGCGTAGGAGTTATACTGGACGAGCAGTACTTC	CASSVGVILDEQYF
TRBV27	.	TRBD1	TRBJ1-5	15	TGTGCCAGCAGTTCCCGACAGGGGGTTTTTCAGCCCCAGCATTTT	CASSSRQGVFQPQHF
TRBV2	.	.	TRBJ1-2	12	TGTGCCAGCATGCTGGACAGTTATGGCTACACCTTC	CASMLDSYGYTF
TRBV11-2	.	TRBD2	TRBJ2-1	16	TGTGCCAGCAGCCTCACTAGCGGGAGTCCCTACAATGAGCAGTTCTTC	CASSLTSGSPYNEQFF
TRBV2	.	.	TRBJ1-5	13	TGTGCCAGTCGTGCACAGGGTAACCAGCCCCAGCATTTT	CASRAQGNQPQHF
TRBV6-5	.	.	TRBJ1-2	13	TGTGCCAGCAGTTATGACGGCGGTTATGGCTACACCTTC	CASSYDGGYGYTF
TRBV10-3	few	.	TRBJ2-2	12	TGTGCCATCAGTCTGGGCCCCGGGGAGCTGTTTTTT	CAISLGPGELFF
TRBV5-1	once	.	TRBJ2-7	16	TGCGCCAGCAGCTTGGGCGGGACTCCGAGCTCCTACGAGCAGTACTTC	CASSLGGTPSSYEQYF
TRBV6-5	few	.	TRBJ2-1	15	TGTGCCAGCAGTTACTCAGGACAGCACTACAATGAGCAGTTCTTC	CASSYSGQHYNEQFF
TRBV7-9	.	.	TRBJ2-1	13	TGTGCCGGCAGCTTAGGGAGTTACAATGAGCAGTTCTTC	CAGSLGSYNEQFF
TRBV19	.	TRBD2	TRBJ2-1	17	TGTGCCAGTAGTATCGGGAGCGGGAGAGAATCCTACAATGAGCAGTTCTTC	CASSIGSGRESYNEQFF
TRBV7-6	.	TRBD2	TRBJ2-3	17	TGTGCCAGCAGCTTAGGTACGGGAGGGGGGGCCGCGGATACGCAGTATTTT	CASSLGTGGGAADTQYF
TRBV2	.	.	TRBJ1-5	15	TGTGCCAGCAGTGCGGACACGGCGGGGAATCAGCCCCAGCATTTT	CASSADTAGNQPQHF
TRBV5-6	.	TRBD2	TRBJ2-7	14	TGTGCCAGCAGCGGTCTAGCGGGGGGTGGAGAGCAGTACTTC	CASSGLAGGGEQYF
TRBV4-1	few	.	TRBJ1-5	15	TGCGCCAGCAGCCGCCTCGACAGTAGCAATCAGCCCCAGCATTTT	CASSRLDSSNQPQHF
TRBV29-1	.	TRBD2	TRBJ2-1	18	TGCAGCGGTCAACAAACTAGCGGGAGCGCCGCCGCGAGGAATGAGCAGTTCTTC	CSGQQTSGSAAARNEQFF
TRBV6-4	.	.	TRBJ2-2	13	TGTGCCAGCAGTGATACTTACACCGGGGAGCTGTTTTTT	CASSDTYTGELFF
TRBV21-1	.	.	TRBJ2-7	13	TGTGCCAGCAGGCCCAAACCGGGATGCGAGCAGTACTTC	CASRPKPGCEQYF
TRBV29-1	.	.	TRBJ2-7	14	TGCAGCGTTGGGTGGCAGGGGGGTGGGAACGAGCAGTACTTC	CSVGWQGGGNEQYF
TRBV19	.	.	TRBJ1-2	13	TGTGCCAGTAGTTCGGACGGACAAAGTGGCTACACCTTC	CASSSDGQSGYTF
TRBV6-6	.	.	TRBJ2-7	12	TGTGCCATCGGGGTAGCCAACTACGAGCAGTACTTC	CAIGVANYEQYF
TRBV27	few	.	TRBJ2-2	15	TGTGCCAGCAGTTCCCGCCAGGGGAACACCGGGGAGCTGTTTTTT	CASSSRQGNTGELFF
TRBV10-2	.	TRBD2	TRBJ2-1	15	TGCGCCAGCACCAGACTAGCGGGGGGTCGTAATGAGCAGTTCTTC	CASTRLAGGRNEQFF
TRBV4-1	few	TRBD2	TRBJ2-3	16	TGCGCCAGCAGCCAAGTTTTGGGACTAGCGGGAGATACGCAGTATTTT	CASSQVLGLAGDTQYF
TRBV10-2	.	TRBD1	TRBJ2-7	16	TGCGCCAGCACCAGGGACGGGACAGGCCCATCCTACGAGCAGTACTTC	CASTRDGTGPSYEQYF